The 11 T cell receptor beta chains presented below share a single source sample, sequenced in a study of cytomegalovirus exposure and HLA in healthy donors. Both 60 Vbeta primers and 13 Jbeta primers went into the PCR. Assay: immunoSEQ multiplex PCR; the TCRdb copy retains only in-frame clones and omits some. There are around 130,000 clones in the sample; over 75% occur only once, and more than 0.5% lies in the top ten. The material sequenced was PBMCs. These receptors were taken from a middle-aged woman in good health and CMV-seronegative.

The chain couples TRBV10-1 to TRBJ2-7; possible D gene TRBD2, 6 bases. Germline V CDR1 and CDR2: WNHNN, SYGVQD (reference sequence). This CDR3 region has 14 residues. The V end was cut by 5 bases, the J end by 0 bases, with 11 bases between. CDR3 region: CASSTSRSSYEQYF. DNA of the CDR3: TGCGCCAGCAGTACTAGCAGGAGCTCCTACGAGCAGTACTTC.

In this sample, this clone turned up once. CDR3 bases: TGCGCCAGCAGCCAAGGCCGTGACAGCTCCTACGAGCAGTACTTC. Translating it yields CASSQGRDSSYEQYF. V gene TRBV4-3 combines with J gene TRBJ2-7, with a possible D match to TRBD1 (5 bases). Between the trimmed V and J ends, which lost 1 base and 0 bases, there was a span of 10 bases. Germline CDR1 is LGHNA and CDR2 is YSLEER. CDR3 length: 15 amino acids.

This clone was seen once. The chain employs TRBV18 and TRBJ1-1, with D maybe TRBD1 (6 bases). The CDR3 length is 14 residues. Germline lookup yields CDR1 KGHSH and CDR2 LQKENI. V lost 3 bases and J lost 3, with 11 bases in between. The CDR3 loop reads CASSPVQGHTEAFF. For the CDR3, the DNA is TGTGCCAGCTCACCGGTCCAGGGGCACACTGAAGCTTTCTTT.

This clone was counted once. The V call is TRBV6-5, the J call TRBJ2-6; D is uncertain. V lost 8 bases, J lost 0 bases, and 8 bases lay in between. The CDR3 runs 14 residues. The germline gives CDR1 MNHEY, CDR2 SVGAGI. The DNA for the CDR3 is TGTGCCAGCTGTCAGATCTCTGGGGCCAACGTCCTGACTTTC. Protein product: CASCQISGANVLTF.

The chain links TRBV6-5 to TRBJ1-6; a weak D match, TRBD1 (6 bases). CDR1 and CDR2 from the germline V gene are MNHEY and SVGAGI. The CDR3 runs to 14 residues. Trimming cost V 6 bases and J 8 bases, with 14 bases left between them. The CDR3 reads CASSSTSGDSPLHF. CDR3 DNA: TGTGCCAGCAGCTCTACTTCAGGGGATTCACCCCTCCACTTT.

The chain combines TRBV10-1 with TRBJ2-5; 7 bases align to TRBD1. There are 11 residues in the CDR3. V shed 6 bases, J shed 7 bases, and the junction held 2 bases outside the gene matches. Per the germline V gene, CDR1 is WNHNN and CDR2 is SYGVQD (reference sequence). The CDR3 sequence is CASSKGATQYF. CDR3 nucleotide sequence: TGCGCCAGCAGCAAGGGGGCGACCCAGTACTTC.

The chain employs TRBV30 and TRBJ2-5; TRBD2 matches 7 bases. The trim removed 0 bases at V and 6 bases at J, leaving 7 bases unmatched. This CDR3 has 14 amino acids. The V gene's germline CDR1 is GTSNPN and CDR2 SVGIG (reference sequence). CDR3 in amino acids: CAWSVLGGEQTQYF. Written as DNA, the CDR3 is TGTGCCTGGAGTGTACTGGGGGGGGAGCAGACCCAGTACTTC.

CDR3 sequence: CASCPTGTSSYGYTF. The CDR3 coding sequence is TGTGCCAGCTGCCCGACAGGGACCTCTTCCTATGGCTACACCTTC. The chain employs TRBV19 and TRBJ1-2, with TRBD1 matching 7 bases. Germline V gene lookup returns CDR1 LNHDA and CDR2 SQIVND (reference sequence). With V trimmed by 9 bases and J by 4 bases, 14 bases remained unmatched. This CDR3 has 15 amino acids.

CDR3 amino acids: CASRYGTAVTGELFF. DNA of the CDR3: TGTGCCAGCAGATACGGGACAGCGGTCACCGGGGAGCTGTTTTTT. This rearrangement joins TRBV6-1 to TRBJ2-2; 7 bases are shared with TRBD1. V trimming: 6 bases; J trimming: 4 bases; junction bases outside the gene matches: 8. The CDR3 spans 15 residues. Germline V gene lookup returns CDR1 MNHNS and CDR2 SASEGT.

This sequence joins TRBV28 and TRBJ2-1; 12 bases are a match to TRBD1. CDR3 length: 16 amino acids. Germline CDR1 and CDR2: MDHEN and SYDVKM. V dropped 6 bases and J dropped 9; count of bases not matched to a gene: 12. The CDR3 coding sequence is TGTGCCAGCAGGTTAGCCGGGACAGGGGGCCTGGGTGAGCAGTTCTTC. Protein product: CASRLAGTGGLGEQFF.

This clone was recorded once. This CDR3 is also generated by other DNA sequences in the sample. This rearrangement joins TRBV7-9 to TRBJ1-2; tentatively, D is TRBD1 (6 bases). CDR1 is SEHNR, CDR2 FQNEAQ, per germline (reference sequence). Deletions cut 0 bases from V and 2 bases from J, with 7 bases between. The CDR3 is 14 residues long. CDR3 DNA sequence: TGTGCCAGCAGCTTAGCGGACAGAAACTATGGCTACACCTTC. Translated, it gives CASSLADRNYGYTF.